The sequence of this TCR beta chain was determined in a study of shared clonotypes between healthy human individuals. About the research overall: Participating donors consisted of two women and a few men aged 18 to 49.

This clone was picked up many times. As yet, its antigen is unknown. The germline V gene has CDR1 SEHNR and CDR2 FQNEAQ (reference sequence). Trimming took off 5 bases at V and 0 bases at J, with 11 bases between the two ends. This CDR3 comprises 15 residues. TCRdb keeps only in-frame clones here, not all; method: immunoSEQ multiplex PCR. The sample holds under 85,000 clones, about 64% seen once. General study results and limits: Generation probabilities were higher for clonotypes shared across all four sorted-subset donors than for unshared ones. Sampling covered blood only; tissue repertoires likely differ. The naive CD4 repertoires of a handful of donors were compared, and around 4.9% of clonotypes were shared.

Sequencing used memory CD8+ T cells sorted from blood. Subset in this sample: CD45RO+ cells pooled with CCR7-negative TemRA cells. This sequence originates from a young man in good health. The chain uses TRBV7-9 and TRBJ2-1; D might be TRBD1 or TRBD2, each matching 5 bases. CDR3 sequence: CASSGTYSSYNEQFF. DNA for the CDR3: TGTGCCAGCAGCGGGACCTACAGCTCCTACAATGAGCAGTTCTTC.